This is a list of T cell receptor beta chains from one sample in a study. Sequencing was performed with immunoSEQ multiplex PCR; in TCRdb, only in-frame clones are kept and a portion is missing. The repertoire holds approximately 70,000 clones, with roughly 93% as singletons. Sequences were obtained from PBMCs. These receptors all stem from a man aged 35 to 55 with rheumatoid arthritis. CDR3s include the opening cysteine and the closing phenylalanine or tryptophan. The order of the fields is J gene, D gene, V gene, clone size, CDR3 protein, CDR3 DNA. A D gene is named only where the DNA matches it firmly. Rows give clone size only sometimes, using once, few, many, or a class for an expanded clone.

TRBJ1-2	.	TRBV6-5	.	CASTNVQGYGYTF	TGTGCCAGCACGAATGTTCAGGGCTATGGCTACACCTTC
TRBJ2-1	TRBD1	TRBV14	once	CASSQVKGGTGNEQFF	TGTGCCAGCAGCCAAGTTAAAGGGGGCACGGGCAATGAGCAGTTCTTC
TRBJ1-5	.	TRBV6-2/TRBV6-3	.	CASSYGFAGNQPQHF	TGTGCCAGCAGTTACGGGTTCGCGGGTAATCAGCCCCAGCATTTT
TRBJ1-4	.	TRBV6-5	.	CASRAGREKLFF	TGTGCCAGCAGGGCAGGGCGGGAAAAACTGTTTTTT
TRBJ1-1	TRBD1	TRBV5-8	.	CASRTSRDRVGHTEAFF	TGTGCCAGCAGAACGTCCCGGGACAGGGTTGGGCACACTGAAGCTTTCTTT
TRBJ1-5	.	TRBV27	.	CASSPRDLWKNQPQHF	TGTGCCAGCAGTCCCCGGGACCTGTGGAAGAATCAGCCCCAGCATTTT
TRBJ2-7	TRBD2	TRBV18	.	CASSLMSGRVAYEQYF	TGTGCCAGCTCACTAATGAGCGGGAGGGTGGCCTACGAGCAGTACTTC
TRBJ1-6	.	TRBV4-2	once	CASSQAQYSPLHF	TGTGCCAGCAGCCAAGCCCAGTATTCACCCCTCCACTTT
TRBJ1-1	.	TRBV9	.	CASSVDAVGGVMAFF	TGTGCCAGCAGCGTAGACGCGGTGGGAGGCGTTATGGCTTTCTTT
TRBJ2-5	.	TRBV7-9	.	CASTSYGGFRGETQYF	TGTGCCAGCACTTCTTACGGGGGATTCCGGGGGGAGACCCAGTACTTC
TRBJ1-4	.	TRBV6-5	.	CASSLQGGEKLFF	TGTGCCAGCAGCCTTCAAGGGGGTGAAAAACTGTTTTTT
TRBJ1-1	.	TRBV7-8	.	CASSPVMDMMNTEAFF	TGTGCCAGCAGCCCGGTTATGGACATGATGAACACTGAAGCTTTCTTT
TRBJ2-7	.	TRBV10-2	few	CASSGGSYSYEQYF	TGCGCCAGCAGTGGGGGGTCCTACTCCTACGAGCAGTACTTC
TRBJ1-6	.	TRBV27	.	CASRTRQINSPLHF	TGTGCCAGCAGAACTCGACAGATTAATTCACCCCTCCACTTT
TRBJ1-2	.	TRBV5-1	.	CASSLGQSSNYGYTF	TGCGCCAGCAGCCTAGGACAGAGTTCTAACTATGGCTACACCTTC
TRBJ2-3	.	TRBV7-3	few	CASSTGTSSTDTQYF	TGTGCCAGCAGCACCGGGACATCTAGCACAGATACGCAGTATTTT
TRBJ1-1	TRBD1	TRBV3-1/TRBV3-2	.	CASSQAFGTGLNTEAFF	TGTGCCAGCAGCCAAGCCTTCGGGACAGGGTTGAACACTGAAGCTTTCTTT
TRBJ2-1	TRBD2	TRBV28	.	CASSGASGSYNEQFF	TGTGCCAGCAGTGGGGCTAGCGGGTCTTACAATGAGCAGTTCTTC
TRBJ1-3	TRBD1	TRBV5-4	.	CASSLPGQPGNTIYF	TGTGCCAGCAGCCTGCCGGGACAGCCTGGAAACACCATATATTTT
TRBJ1-5	.	TRBV19	.	CASISDGYNQPQHF	TGTGCCAGTATCTCGGACGGGTATAATCAGCCCCAGCATTTT
TRBJ2-4	.	TRBV27	.	CASSLNSPHSGVKNIQYF	TGTGCCAGCAGTTTAAATTCCCCCCACTCGGGAGTCAAAAACATTCAGTACTTC
TRBJ2-3	.	TRBV11-2	.	CASSLAVSPTDTQYF	TGTGCCAGCAGCTTGGCGGTTTCACCCACAGATACGCAGTATTTT
TRBJ1-2	TRBD1	TRBV7-8	once	CASSLGGQGAGGYTF	TGTGCCAGCAGCTTAGGGGGACAGGGGGCGGGCGGCTACACCTTC
TRBJ2-7	TRBD2	TRBV27	.	CASSSRLAGAYEQYF	TGTGCCAGCAGTTCAAGACTAGCGGGAGCCTACGAGCAGTACTTC
TRBJ1-4	TRBD1	TRBV5-1	.	CASTGQGMYNEKLFF	TGCGCCAGCACGGGACAGGGGATGTATAATGAAAAACTGTTTTTT
TRBJ2-1	TRBD2	TRBV9	.	CASSVVAGRYNEQFF	TGTGCCAGCAGCGTAGTAGCGGGAAGATACAATGAGCAGTTCTTC
TRBJ2-3	TRBD1	TRBV9	.	CASSPRQGNTDTQYF	TGTGCCAGCAGCCCAAGACAGGGCAACACAGATACGCAGTATTTT
TRBJ1-5	.	TRBV30	.	CAWSVLPTTGNSNQPQHF	TGTGCCTGGAGTGTACTGCCTACAACGGGGAATAGCAATCAGCCCCAGCATTTT
TRBJ2-7	.	TRBV18	.	CASSPSAAGPYEQYF	TGTGCCAGCTCACCTTCCGCTGCAGGCCCCTACGAGCAGTACTTC
TRBJ2-1	.	TRBV7-2	once	CASSPISVANEQFF	TGTGCCAGCAGTCCTATCTCCGTCGCCAATGAGCAGTTCTTC
TRBJ1-2	.	TRBV7-9	.	CASSLSYGYTF	TGTGCCAGCAGTCTCAGCTATGGCTACACCTTC
TRBJ1-2	.	TRBV19	.	CASDKSGQHYGYTF	TGTGCCAGCGACAAATCCGGACAGCACTATGGCTACACCTTC
TRBJ2-6	TRBD1	TRBV6-8	once	CASSYFVRASQGARTNVLTF	TGTGCCAGCAGTTACTTCGTGAGGGCCTCGCAGGGGGCTAGGACCAACGTCCTGACTTTC
TRBJ1-1	.	TRBV3-1/TRBV3-2	.	CASSQDTGLEAFF	TGTGCCAGCAGCCAAGATACTGGTTTGGAGGCTTTCTTT
TRBJ2-7	TRBD2	TRBV6-2/TRBV6-3	.	CASSYPRGGYEQYF	TGTGCCAGCAGTTACCCGCGGGGGGGCTACGAGCAGTACTTC
TRBJ1-5	.	TRBV20-1	.	CSASRPKGWGNQPQHF	TGCAGTGCTAGTCGGCCCAAGGGATGGGGCAATCAGCCCCAGCATTTT
TRBJ1-1	TRBD1	TRBV9	.	CASSVVDRGRTEAFF	TGTGCCAGCAGCGTAGTAGACAGGGGGAGGACTGAAGCTTTCTTT